These 17 T cell receptor beta chains came from one sample sequenced in a study of T cells in Graves' hyperthyroidism and ophthalmopathy (dated by TCRdb to the late 2010s). The library relied on multiplex PCR. The instrument given in TCRdb is Illumina HiSeq 2000. Amplification of TCR beta CDR3 regions was carried out from RNA transcripts. The first round of RT-PCR for the TCR CDR3 was performed with the HTBI primer set and the Qiagen OneStep RT-PCR kit. The public sequencing data were trimmed at Q25 with fastp and processed into clonotypes with MiXCR by TCRdb, which kept only in-frame beta chains. Entries that share a CDR3 protein sequence are merged under the most common genes and DNA. The sample includes about 540,000 distinct CDR3 sequences, with just over 45% observed a single time. 8% to 8.5% of the sample lies in the top ten. The sequenced sample was peripheral blood or thyroid tissue (not recorded which). The receptors originated from a woman younger than 35 with Graves' hyperthyroidism. Donor details come from another sample of the same person, matched by shared clones.

This clonotype was counted a few times. V gene TRBV2 combines with J gene TRBJ1-6, with 11 bases aligning to TRBD1. Germline trimming cut 5 bases from V and 9 bases from J; bases unmatched to any gene: 6. The CDR3 covers 15 residues. In germline, CDR1 is SNHLY, CDR2 FYNNEI. Written as DNA, the CDR3 is TGTGCCAGCAGTTTGGCCGGACAGGGGGCTTCACCCCTCCACTTT. Amino acid sequence: CASSLAGQGASPLHF.

The chain combines TRBV20-1 with TRBJ2-5; maybe TRBD1 (6 bases). Germline V gene lookup returns CDR1 DFQATT and CDR2 SNEGSKA (reference sequence). The CDR3 length is 16 residues. V was cut by 0 bases and J by 0 bases, with 14 bases left in between. The DNA of the CDR3 is TGCAGTGCTAGAGATTCGGGACATACCTACCAAGAGACCCAGTACTTC. This encodes CSARDSGHTYQETQYF.

Notes on this clonotype: A much larger clone sits a single nucleotide away, making a read error possible. The chain employs TRBV29-1 and TRBJ1-1; D remains unclear. V was pared by 6 bases and J by 11 bases, with 16 bases between. CDR3 size: 11 residues. Germline loops: CDR1 SQVTM, CDR2 ANQGSEA. This CDR3 reads CSVCSDGEAFF. CDR3 nucleotides: TGCAGCGTCTGCTCGGATGGCGAGGCTTTCTTT.

In its sample, this clonotype was seen many times. CDR3 residues: CASSPQSGGEQYF. CDR3 nucleotide sequence: TGTGCCAGCAGCCCTCAGAGCGGTGGCGAGCAGTACTTC. V and J are TRBV2 and TRBJ2-7, with D perhaps TRBD2 (5 bases). Per germline, CDR1 SNHLY and CDR2 FYNNEI. The CDR3 is 13 residues long. V lost 6 bases to trimming and J lost 6 bases, with 15 bases between them.

The CDR3 is CATSRDWASGFNQPQHF. The CDR3, as DNA: TGTGCCACCAGCAGAGATTGGGCTTCAGGATTCAATCAGCCCCAGCATTTT. The chain links TRBV15 to TRBJ1-5, with no clear D. Per germline, CDR1 LNHNV and CDR2 YYDKDF (reference sequence). V lost 0 bases, J lost 3 bases, and 15 bases lay in between. The CDR3 extends over 17 amino acids. Based on the CDR3 plus reference TRBV15 and TRBJ1-5, the full variable domain is DAMVIQNPRYQVTQFGKPVTLSCSQTLNHNVMYWYQQKSSQAPKLLFHYYDKDFNNEADTPDNFQSRRPNTSFCFLDIRSPGLGDTAMYLCATSRDWASGFNQPQHFGDGTRLSIL.

This clonotype was found many times. The genes are TRBV12-3 or TRBV12-4 and TRBJ1-4; D remains unclear. This CDR3 comprises 12 residues. V lost 5 bases and J 6 bases, leaving 7 bases between the germline ends. DNA for the CDR3: TGTGCCAGCAGTGGATTGGATGAAAAACTGTTTTTT. Its protein is CASSGLDEKLFF.

The V gene is TRBV12-5, the J gene TRBJ1-1; D remains ambiguous. The germline gives CDR1 LGHNT, CDR2 FRNRAP. This CDR3 spans 12 amino acids. V lost 7 bases, J lost 1 base, and 7 bases lay in between. CDR3 DNA sequence: TGTGCTAGTGAGTGGGGGAACACTGAAGCTTTCTTT. Its translation: CASEWGNTEAFF.

Only one count was recorded for this clonotype. Since a much larger clone is just one base distant, this may be a read error. The rearrangement uses TRBV15 and TRBJ1-2, with a tentative D call TRBD1 (5 bases). CDR1 and CDR2 from the germline V gene are LNHNV and YYDKDF (reference sequence). The CDR3 runs to 19 residues. V lost 0 bases to trimming and J lost 2 bases, with 22 bases between them. Here the CDR3 DNA reads TGTGCCACCAGCAGAGATTACCCATGGACACTTCAACCGAACTATGGCTACACCTTC. This translates into CATSRDYPWTLQPNYGYTF.

This rearrangement joins TRBV29-1 to TRBJ2-7, with no clear D. CDR3 length: 12 amino acids. The germline V gene encodes CDR1 SQVTM and CDR2 ANQGSEA. V lost 5 bases and J lost 2, with 10 bases in between. The CDR3, as DNA: TGCAGCGTTTGGAGTGGGACCTACGAGCAGTACTTC. This encodes CSVWSGTYEQYF.

In this sample, this clonotype turned up a few times. The genes are TRBV29-1 and TRBJ2-7, with D possibly TRBD1 on 6 matching bases. V was pared by 6 bases and J by 4 bases, with 19 bases between. Germline-derived CDR1 and CDR2 are SQVTM and ANQGSEA. The CDR3 runs to 14 residues. The CDR3 bases are TGCAGCGTGGTAGCCCGGACAGTGCGTTACGAGCAGTACTTC. Translated: CSVVARTVRYEQYF.

The chain employs TRBV7-3 and TRBJ2-5; TRBD2 agrees at 8 bases. Germline-derived CDR1 and CDR2 are SGHTA and FQGTGA. This CDR3 region has 15 residues. The junction had 9 bases not matched to a gene; V was cut back by 5 bases and J by 4 bases. The CDR3, as DNA: TGTGCCAGCAGCGCCATAAGCGGGAGTGGAGAGACCCAGTACTTC. It specifies CASSAISGSGETQYF.

The chain employs TRBV10-3 and TRBJ2-2; D is possibly TRBD1 (5 bases). The germline V and J ends were trimmed by 4 bases and 1 base, with 7 bases remaining between them. Germline V gene sequence: CDR1 ENHRY, CDR2 SYGVKD. CDR3 length: 14 amino acids. CDR3 nucleotides: TGTGCCATCAGTGTCGGACAGAACACCGGGGAGCTGTTTTTT. It yields the protein CAISVGQNTGELFF.

This clonotype has a handful of counts. This rearrangement joins TRBV7-9 to TRBJ1-4; D not resolved. V lost 5 bases and J lost 3, with 16 bases in between. Germline V gives CDR1 SEHNR, CDR2 FQNEAQ (reference sequence). The CDR3 length is 16 residues. Written as DNA, the CDR3 is TGTGCCAGCAGCCCTCCCCTTAGCGTCGCTAATGAAAAACTGTTTTTT. It codes for CASSPPLSVANEKLFF.

J is TRBJ1-2 and V is TRBV29-1; 11 nucleotides match TRBD1. CDR3 length: 13 residues. V shed 6 bases, J shed 5 bases, and the junction held 5 bases outside the gene matches. Germline loops: CDR1 SQVTM, CDR2 ANQGSEA. The CDR3 is CSVRGQGEYGYTF. CDR3 DNA sequence: TGCAGCGTGAGGGGACAGGGGGAATATGGCTACACCTTC. Full variable domain (remainder filled in from reference TRBV29-1 and TRBJ1-2): SAVISQKPSRDICQRGTSLTIQCQVDSQVTMMFWYRQQPGQSLTLIATANQGSEATYESGFVIDKFPISRPNLTFSTLTVSNMSPEDSSIYLCSVRGQGEYGYTFGSGTRLTVV.

The V call is TRBV25-1, the J call TRBJ1-6; no clear D. The length of the CDR3 is 12 residues. Germline values: CDR1 MGHDK, CDR2 SYGVNS. Trimming removed 9 bases from V and 9 bases from J, with 12 bases in between. CDR3: CARQSDGSPLHF. CDR3 DNA sequence: TGTGCCAGACAGTCGGACGGTTCACCCCTCCACTTT.

This clonotype occurred many times. CDR3 in amino acids: CSARGQGEIKEPQHF. In nucleotides, the CDR3 is TGCAGTGCTAGGGGACAGGGGGAGATTAAGGAGCCCCAGCATTTT. The chain is built from TRBV20-1 and TRBJ1-5; 11 bases line up with TRBD1. Germline V gene lookup returns CDR1 DFQATT and CDR2 SNEGSKA (reference sequence). This CDR3 contains 15 residues. After removal of 3 bases from V and 8 bases from J, the junction contained 9 bases not matched to a gene.

This chain uses TRBV24-1 with TRBJ1-2; perhaps TRBD1 as D (6 bases). Germline V gene data show CDR1 as KGHDR and CDR2 as SFDVKD. This CDR3 region has 13 residues. V was trimmed by 5 bases and J by 5 bases, leaving 11 bases between them. As DNA, the CDR3 is TGTGCCACCAGTGGGACAGATAATTATGGCTACACCTTC. Amino acid sequence: CATSGTDNYGYTF.